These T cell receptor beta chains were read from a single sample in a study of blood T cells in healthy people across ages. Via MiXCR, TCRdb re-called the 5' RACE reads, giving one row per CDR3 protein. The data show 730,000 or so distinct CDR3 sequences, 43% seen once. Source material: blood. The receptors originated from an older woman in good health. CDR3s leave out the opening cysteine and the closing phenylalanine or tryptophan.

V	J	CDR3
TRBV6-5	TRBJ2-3	ASSPRQFTDTQY
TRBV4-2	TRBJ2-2	ASSHRIGLAGDGELF
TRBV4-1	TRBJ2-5	ASSFGFDRGLQETQY
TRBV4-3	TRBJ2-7	ASSQGTGFYEQY
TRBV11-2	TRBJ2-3	ASSHRADTQY
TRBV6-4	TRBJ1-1	ASSGGARGEAF
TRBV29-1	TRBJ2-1	SVAMAGYNEQF
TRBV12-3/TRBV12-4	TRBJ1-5	ASMRGGNQPQH
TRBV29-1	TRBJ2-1	SVDKGLAVEQF
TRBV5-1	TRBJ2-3	ASTYRVGTDTQY
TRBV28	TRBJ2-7	ASSALAPSSYEQY
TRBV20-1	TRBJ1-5	SASSRQGWENQPQH
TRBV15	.	ATSRVPWTVELTQY
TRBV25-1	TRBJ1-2	ASSEWGSAGYT
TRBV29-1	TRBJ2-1	SVANLAYNEQF
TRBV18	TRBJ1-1	ASSKQGGDTEAF
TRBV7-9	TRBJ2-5	ASMLAVANEQY
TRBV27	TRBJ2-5	ASSSRLAHEQY
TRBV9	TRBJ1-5	ASSVTGDKPQH
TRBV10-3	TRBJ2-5	AISKDGSQETQY
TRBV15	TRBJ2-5	ATSSEATTRNEQY
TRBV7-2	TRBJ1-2	ASSWDSYYGYT
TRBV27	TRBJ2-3	ASSSFDTQY
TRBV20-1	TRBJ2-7	SAREPGVGDINEQY
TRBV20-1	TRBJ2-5	SAAPAGGSQETQY
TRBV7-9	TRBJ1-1	ASSLIGMNTEAF
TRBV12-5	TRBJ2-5	ASGFPRTSGAREQY
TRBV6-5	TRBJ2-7	ASSYQRRSGTTYEQY
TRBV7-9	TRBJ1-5	ASSLGMAGQLNRPQH
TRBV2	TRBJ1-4	ASSEGGRGKMWLF
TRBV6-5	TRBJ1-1	ASSFISMRLGTEAF
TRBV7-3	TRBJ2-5	ASGLLYNEQY
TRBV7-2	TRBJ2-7	ASSTGTAVSYEQY
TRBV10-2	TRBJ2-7	ASSEDRGSYEQY
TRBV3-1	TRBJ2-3	ASSQEGELGTQY
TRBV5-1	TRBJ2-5	ASSFKGRAGEETQY
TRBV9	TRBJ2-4	ASSGTGAGEQY
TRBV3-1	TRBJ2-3	ASSQDDRLRTDTQY
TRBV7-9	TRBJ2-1	ASSSRGKELSSHNEQF
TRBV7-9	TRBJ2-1	ASSYQGQIGQF
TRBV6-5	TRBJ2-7	ASSPSGQGDEQY
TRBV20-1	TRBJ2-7	SARGDGTSSYNEQY
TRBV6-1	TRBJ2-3	ASRSSGRGQY
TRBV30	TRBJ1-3	AWSGGHSGNTIY
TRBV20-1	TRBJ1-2	SARDSGRGTAYGYT
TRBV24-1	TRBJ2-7	ATSDSGSYEQY
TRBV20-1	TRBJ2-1	SAQVASSSYNEQF
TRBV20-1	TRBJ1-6	SANGQRDSPLH